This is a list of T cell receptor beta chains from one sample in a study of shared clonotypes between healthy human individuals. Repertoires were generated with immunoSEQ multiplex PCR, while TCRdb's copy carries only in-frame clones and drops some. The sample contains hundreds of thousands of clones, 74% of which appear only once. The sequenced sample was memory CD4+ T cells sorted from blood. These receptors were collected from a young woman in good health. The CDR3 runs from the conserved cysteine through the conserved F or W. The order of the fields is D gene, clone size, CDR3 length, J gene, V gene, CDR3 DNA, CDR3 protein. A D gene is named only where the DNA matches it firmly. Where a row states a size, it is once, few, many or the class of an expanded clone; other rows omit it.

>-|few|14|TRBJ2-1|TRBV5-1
TGCGCCAGCAGGCTTGACGGGGGCTACAATGAGCAGTTCTTC
CASRLDGGYNEQFF
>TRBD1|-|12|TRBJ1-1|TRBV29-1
TGCAGCGTGGGACAGTTGAACACTGAAGCTTTCTTT
CSVGQLNTEAFF
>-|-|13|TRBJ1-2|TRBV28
TGTGCCAGCAGGCACTACGGGAGCTATGGCTACACCTTC
CASRHYGSYGYTF
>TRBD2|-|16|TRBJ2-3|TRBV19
TGTGCCAGTAGTCCCGGACTAGCGCCAGGGACAGATACGCAGTATTTT
CASSPGLAPGTDTQYF
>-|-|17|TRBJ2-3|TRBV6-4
TGTGCCAGCAGTCCCAAGGTATTGGCGAGAGGCACAGATACGCAGTATTTT
CASSPKVLARGTDTQYF
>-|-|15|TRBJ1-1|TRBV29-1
TGCAGCGTTGTTGATTCCGTGGGGCTGGGCACTGAAGCTTTCTTT
CSVVDSVGLGTEAFF
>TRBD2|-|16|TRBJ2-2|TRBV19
TGTGCCAGTAGTACACAACCGGGACTACACACCGGGGAGCTGTTTTTT
CASSTQPGLHTGELFF
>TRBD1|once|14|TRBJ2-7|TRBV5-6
TGTGCCAGCAGCCCAAAAGGGGGACAGGGGAAAGAGTACTTC
CASSPKGGQGKEYF
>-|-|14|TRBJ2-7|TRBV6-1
TGTGCCAGCAGTGTCACATTACTTGACTACGAGCAGTACTTC
CASSVTLLDYEQYF
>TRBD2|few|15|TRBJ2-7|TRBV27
TGTGCCAGCAGTTCCCTTGGAGCGGGGCCCTACGAGCAGTACTTC
CASSSLGAGPYEQYF
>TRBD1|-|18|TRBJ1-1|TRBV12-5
TGTGCTAGTGGTTTGGTCTACCCTCAGGGGGGGAATTACACTGAAGCTTTCTTT
CASGLVYPQGGNYTEAFF
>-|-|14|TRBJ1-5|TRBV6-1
TGTGCCAGCAGTGTCCTGGGGAGCAATCAGCCCCAGCATTTT
CASSVLGSNQPQHF
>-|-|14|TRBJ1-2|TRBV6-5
TGTGCCAGCACCCCAGACAAACAATACTATGGCTACACCTTC
CASTPDKQYYGYTF
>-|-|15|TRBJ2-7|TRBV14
TGTGCCAGCAGCCAAGAGCCGGGACGGGCGAAGGAGCAGTACTTC
CASSQEPGRAKEQYF